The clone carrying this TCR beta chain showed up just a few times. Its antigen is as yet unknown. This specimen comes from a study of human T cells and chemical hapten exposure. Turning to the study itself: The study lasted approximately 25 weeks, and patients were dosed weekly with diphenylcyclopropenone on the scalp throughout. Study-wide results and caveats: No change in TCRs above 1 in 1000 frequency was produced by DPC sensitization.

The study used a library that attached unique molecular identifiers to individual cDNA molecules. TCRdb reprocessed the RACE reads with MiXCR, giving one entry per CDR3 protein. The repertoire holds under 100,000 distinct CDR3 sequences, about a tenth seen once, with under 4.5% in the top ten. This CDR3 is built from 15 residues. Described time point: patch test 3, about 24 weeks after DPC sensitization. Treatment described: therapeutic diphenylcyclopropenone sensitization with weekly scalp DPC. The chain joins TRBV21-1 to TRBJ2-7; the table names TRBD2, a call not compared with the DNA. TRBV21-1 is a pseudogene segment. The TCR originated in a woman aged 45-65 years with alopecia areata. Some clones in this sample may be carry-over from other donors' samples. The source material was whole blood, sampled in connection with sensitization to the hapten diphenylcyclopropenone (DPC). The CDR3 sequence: CASSKALLAGDFRYF. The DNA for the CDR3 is TGTGCCAGCAGCAAAGCGCTACTAGCGGGAGATTTTCGGTACTTC.